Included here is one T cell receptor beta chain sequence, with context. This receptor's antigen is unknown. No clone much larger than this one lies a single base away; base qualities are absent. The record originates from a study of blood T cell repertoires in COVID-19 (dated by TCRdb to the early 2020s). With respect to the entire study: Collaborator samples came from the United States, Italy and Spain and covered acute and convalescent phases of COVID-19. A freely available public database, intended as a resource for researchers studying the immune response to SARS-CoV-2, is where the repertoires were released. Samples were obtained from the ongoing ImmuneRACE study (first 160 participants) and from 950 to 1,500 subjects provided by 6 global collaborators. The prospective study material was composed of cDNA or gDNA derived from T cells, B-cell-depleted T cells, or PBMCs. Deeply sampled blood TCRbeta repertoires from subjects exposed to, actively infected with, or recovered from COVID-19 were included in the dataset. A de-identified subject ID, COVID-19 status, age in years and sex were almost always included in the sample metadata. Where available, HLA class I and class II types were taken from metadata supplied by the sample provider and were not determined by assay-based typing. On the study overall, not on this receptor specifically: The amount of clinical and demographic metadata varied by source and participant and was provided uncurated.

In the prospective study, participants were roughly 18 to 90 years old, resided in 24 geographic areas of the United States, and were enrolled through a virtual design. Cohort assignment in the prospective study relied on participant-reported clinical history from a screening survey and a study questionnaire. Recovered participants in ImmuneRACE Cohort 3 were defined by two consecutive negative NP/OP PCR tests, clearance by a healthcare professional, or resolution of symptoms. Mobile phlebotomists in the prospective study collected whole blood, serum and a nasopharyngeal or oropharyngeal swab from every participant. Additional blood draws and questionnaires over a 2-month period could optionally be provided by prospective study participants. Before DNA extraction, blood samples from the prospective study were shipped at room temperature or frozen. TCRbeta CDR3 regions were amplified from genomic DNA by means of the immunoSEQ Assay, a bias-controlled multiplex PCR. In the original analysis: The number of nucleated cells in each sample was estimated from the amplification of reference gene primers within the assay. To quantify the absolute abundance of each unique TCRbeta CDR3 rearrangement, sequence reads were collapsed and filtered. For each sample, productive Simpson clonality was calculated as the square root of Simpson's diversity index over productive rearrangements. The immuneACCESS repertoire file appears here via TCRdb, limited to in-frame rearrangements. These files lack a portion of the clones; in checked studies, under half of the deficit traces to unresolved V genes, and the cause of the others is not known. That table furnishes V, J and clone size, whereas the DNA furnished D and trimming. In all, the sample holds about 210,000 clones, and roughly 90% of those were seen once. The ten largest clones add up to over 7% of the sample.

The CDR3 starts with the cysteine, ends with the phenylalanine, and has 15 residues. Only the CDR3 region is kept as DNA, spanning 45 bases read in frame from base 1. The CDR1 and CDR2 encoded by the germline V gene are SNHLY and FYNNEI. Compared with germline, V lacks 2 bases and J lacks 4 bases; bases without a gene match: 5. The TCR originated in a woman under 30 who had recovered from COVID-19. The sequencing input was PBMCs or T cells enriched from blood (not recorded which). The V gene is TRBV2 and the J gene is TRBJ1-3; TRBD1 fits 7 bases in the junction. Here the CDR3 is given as CASSESGQSGNTIYF. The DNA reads TGTGCCAGCAGTGAATCGGGACAGTCCGGAAACACCATATATTTT.